This T cell receptor (beta chain) was captured in a study of response to subunit inactivated influenza vaccine. Study results and caveats: The authors offered the suggestion that each seasonal influenza vaccination recruits few new T cells.

In TCRdb, the RT-PCR reads were re-called with MiXCR into one record per CDR3 protein. The top ten hold 10% to 13% of the sample, which has under 950,000 distinct CDR3 sequences, 20% to 25% seen once. CDR1 and CDR2 from the germline V gene are SQVTM and ANQGSEA. This CDR3 region has 14 residues. Trimming removed 7 bases from V and 7 bases from J; junction bases left unmatched: 7. Notes on this clonotype: Its antigen remains unknown.

The specimen was PBMCs from blood, collected roughly 5 days after vaccination. The clonotype originates from a man in his forties or fifties who received an inactivated influenza vaccine. The rearrangement uses TRBV29-1 and TRBJ2-7; 16 nucleotides match TRBD2. The CDR3 nucleotides read TGCAGCGCTGTTGGGACTAGCGGGAGGGATGAGCAGTACTTC. Amino acids: CSAVGTSGRDEQYF.